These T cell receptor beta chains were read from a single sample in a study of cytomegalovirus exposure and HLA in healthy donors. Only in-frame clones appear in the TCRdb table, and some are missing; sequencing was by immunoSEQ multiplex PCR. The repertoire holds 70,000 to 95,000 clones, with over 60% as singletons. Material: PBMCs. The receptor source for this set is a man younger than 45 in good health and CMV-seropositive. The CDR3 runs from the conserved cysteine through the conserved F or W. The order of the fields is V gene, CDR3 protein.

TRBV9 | CASSVDSEDIQYF
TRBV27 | CASSRTGLNEKLFF
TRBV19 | CASSLSVTDTQYF
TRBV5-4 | CASSWQGSTDTQYF
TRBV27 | CASKGGGQGNEKLFF
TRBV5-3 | CARRGASGTSTDTQYF
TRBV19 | CASSIEASGRNYNEQFF
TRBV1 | CTSYEAGDTTYEQYF
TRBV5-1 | CASRLTGGINTEAFF
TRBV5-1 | CASSLALGNTIYF
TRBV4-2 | CASSQDPSGSTQETQYF
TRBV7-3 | CASSLTEGQGETQYF
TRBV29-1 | CSVYSQGAAYNEQFF
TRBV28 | CASQQGDNEKLFF
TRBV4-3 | CASSQDSSGLTGTQYF
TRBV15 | CATRGGETQYF
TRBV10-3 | CAISEPLLAGSNEQFF
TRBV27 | CASSLVGGTPFF
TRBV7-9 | CASSPWRDGPNEQFF
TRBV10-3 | CAIENGASGMYNEQFF
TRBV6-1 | CASSKRDRGNQPQHF
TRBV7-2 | CASSLDAGDNQPQHF
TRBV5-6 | CASSRGTDYQPQHF
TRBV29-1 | CSVPQRSYNEQFF
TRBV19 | CASSIGSGERGRANVLTF
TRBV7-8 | CASSLAFGPGTEAFF
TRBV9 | CASSVGDWAGELFF
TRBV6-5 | CASSYVPGGMNEQFF
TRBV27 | CASSPLGTGNAPGTDTQYF
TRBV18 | CASSPQAGLSHEQYF
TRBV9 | CASSVSSRVSYNEQFF
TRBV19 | CASSSVREQFF
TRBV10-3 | CVTGQGLGTEAFF
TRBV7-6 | CASSPYPRSSGRYTDTQYF
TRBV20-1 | CSAELHYGYTF
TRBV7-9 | CSSSPGGDGLDTEAFF
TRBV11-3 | CASSLGTNTEAFF
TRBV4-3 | CASSQAKGGIYEQYF
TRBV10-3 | CAISKREGPTDTQYF
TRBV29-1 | CSDQRQSNYGYTF
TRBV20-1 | CSAHLVNEQFF
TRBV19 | CASSMISLHNSREETQYF
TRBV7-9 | CASSLQGTGELFF
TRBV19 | CASSRTGISYEQYF
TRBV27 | CASSSSGTNYFRVAEAFF
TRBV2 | CASSQNRDRGTYEQYF
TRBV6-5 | CASSLSGGRTGELFF
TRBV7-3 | CASSDRESGTQYF
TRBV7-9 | CASSRSGTGNTIYF
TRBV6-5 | CAAGRGGWGTDTQYF
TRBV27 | CASKDRPGTEAFF
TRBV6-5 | CASSERHPGNTIYF
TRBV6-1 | CASSNLQGERVGYTF
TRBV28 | CASSPTPHNNEQFF
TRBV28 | CASTNPGGNQPQHF